A single sample is the source of the 13 T cell receptor beta chains below, sequenced in a study of beta chain features in type 1 diabetes. No cognate antigen is known for these TCRs. Notes on the study in general: Moderately but significantly shorter TCRB CDR3s were found in Type 1 diabetes patients in all four CD4+ subsets.

Expressed TCRB transcripts were sequenced because the entire RNA isolate underwent reverse transcription. Libraries were prepared by immunoSEQ multiplex PCR; TCRdb keeps only in-frame clonotypes and omits some of them. The sample has roughly 350,000 clones, roughly 9.8% seen once. The sequencing sample was made of central memory CD4+ T cells from blood. The receptors were gathered from a man aged 25-45 years with type 1 diabetes.

This chain uses TRBV5-4 with TRBJ2-5; D unresolved. CDR1 SGHNT and CDR2 YYREEE come from the germline V gene (reference sequence). This CDR3 comprises 12 residues. Trimming removed 4 bases from V and 4 bases from J, with 8 bases in between. The CDR3 loop is CASSPRGETQYF. CDR3 in DNA: TGTGCCAGCAGCCCCCGTGGAGAGACCCAGTACTTC.

The sample holds a few counts of this clone. The rearrangement joins TRBV5-1 to TRBJ2-3, with TRBD2 matching over 10 bases. Germline CDR1 reads SGHRS; CDR2 reads YFSETQ. The CDR3 is made up of 15 amino acids. The V segment lost 5 bases and the J segment 4 bases; nucleotides outside the gene matches: 7. CDR3: CASRDSSGSADTQYF. The CDR3 DNA follows: TGCGCCAGCAGGGACTCTAGCGGGAGTGCAGATACGCAGTATTTT.

This clone was observed at least ten times. The chain combines TRBV28 with TRBJ2-7; the D is unclear. Germline-derived CDR1 and CDR2 are MDHEN and SYDVKM. V was cut by 2 bases and J by 4 bases, with 6 bases left in between. The CDR3 loop spans 12 amino acids. CDR3 residues: CASSLQEYEQYF. The CDR3 DNA sequence: TGTGCCAGCAGTTTACAGGAGTACGAGCAGTACTTC.

This clone turned up a few times. The chain employs TRBV19 and TRBJ1-5; tentatively, D is TRBD1 (5 bases). The CDR3 loop spans 14 amino acids. V dropped 5 bases and J dropped 5 bases, with 13 bases sitting between them. Per the germline V gene, CDR1 is LNHDA and CDR2 is SQIVND (reference sequence). CDR3 in amino acids: CASSSQGSYQPQHF. The CDR3 DNA reads TGTGCCAGTAGTTCCCAGGGAAGTTATCAGCCCCAGCATTTT.

Many counts were recorded for this clone. This chain links TRBV5-1 with TRBJ2-7; D gene unclear. This CDR3 spans 13 amino acids. Germline CDR1 reads SGHRS; CDR2 reads YFSETQ. V was pared by 0 bases and J by 3 bases, with 7 bases between. CDR3 residues: CASSLERYYEQYF. CDR3 sequence (DNA): TGCGCCAGCAGCTTGGAAAGGTACTACGAGCAGTACTTC.

The V call is TRBV30, the J call TRBJ1-2; the D is unclear. There are 14 residues in the CDR3. Germline CDR1 and CDR2: GTSNPN and SVGIG (reference sequence). V shed 4 bases and J shed 4 bases, with 16 bases lying between them. The CDR3 nucleotides are TGTGCCTGGACCCCATTGGAGAGATCCTATGGCTACACCTTC. Its translation: CAWTPLERSYGYTF.

This clone has ten or more counts. This chain connects TRBV5-5 to TRBJ2-7, with 7 positions matching TRBD2. Germline loops: CDR1 SGHKS, CDR2 YYEKEE (reference sequence). V was pared by 4 bases and J by 5 bases, with 18 bases of the junction left unmatched. The CDR3 totals 17 residues. CDR3 sequence: CASSQKGTMRDSHEQYF. As DNA, the CDR3 is TGTGCCAGCAGCCAGAAAGGGACTATGCGGGATTCGCACGAGCAGTACTTC.

V and J are TRBV11-2 and TRBJ2-7, with D perhaps matching TRBD1 or TRBD2 (6 bases each). This CDR3 has 15 amino acids. V lost 4 bases to trimming and J lost 1 base, with 14 bases between them. CDR1 and CDR2 from the germline V gene are SGHAT and FQNNGV. The CDR3 region has the DNA TGTGCCAGCAGCTCTGGGGGGCATAGGTCCTACGAGCAGTACTTC. Translated: CASSSGGHRSYEQYF.

V is TRBV5-4 and J is TRBJ2-7; D unresolved. The CDR3 consists of 15 residues. CDR1 SGHNT and CDR2 YYREEE come from the germline V gene (reference sequence). Trimming left V 2 bases short and J 3 bases short, with 15 bases between. The CDR3 loop reads CASSLESSPRYEQYF. The CDR3 region has the DNA TGTGCCAGCAGCTTAGAAAGTAGCCCACGCTACGAGCAGTACTTC.

In its sample, this clone was seen many times. The chain uses TRBV19 and TRBJ1-2, with 8 bases identical to TRBD1. Looked up from germline, CDR1 is LNHDA and CDR2 is SQIVND (reference sequence). The CDR3 is 15 amino acids. V shed 5 bases, J shed 2 bases, and the junction held 7 bases outside the gene matches. Here the CDR3 DNA reads TGTGCCAGTAGTCCTCGACAGGGGAAAAACTATGGCTACACCTTC. Its translation is CASSPRQGKNYGYTF.

This clone was counted only a few times. The J gene is TRBJ2-2, the V gene TRBV23-1, with D unclear. TRBV23-1 falls under the ORF class, with uncertain function. The CDR3 has 13 amino acids. V gave up 8 bases and J gave up 5 bases, with 12 bases separating them. The CDR3 nucleotides read TGCGCCAGCCTCTTATCGCGGACCGGGGAGCTGTTTTTT. Its translation is CASLLSRTGELFF.

About this clone itself: The identical CDR3 is also encoded by other nucleotide sequences in the sample. The chain uses TRBV28 and TRBJ1-5; D ambiguous. V was clipped by 2 bases and J by 0 bases, with 14 bases between them. CDR1 MDHEN and CDR2 SYDVKM come from the germline V gene. The CDR3 covers 17 residues. CDR3 protein: CASSLGSGIDSNQPQHF. CDR3 DNA: TGTGCCAGCAGTTTAGGATCAGGCATAGATAGCAATCAGCCCCAGCATTTT.

The chain joins TRBV7-9 to TRBJ2-6; perhaps TRBD2 as D (6 bases). From germline, CDR1 is SEHNR and CDR2 FQNEAQ (reference sequence). Trimming removed 6 bases from V and 2 bases from J, with 11 bases in between. The length of the CDR3 is 15 residues. CDR3 nucleotide sequence: TGTGCCAGCAGGTTAACGGGGGCTGGGGCCAACGTCCTGACTTTC. This codes for CASRLTGAGANVLTF.